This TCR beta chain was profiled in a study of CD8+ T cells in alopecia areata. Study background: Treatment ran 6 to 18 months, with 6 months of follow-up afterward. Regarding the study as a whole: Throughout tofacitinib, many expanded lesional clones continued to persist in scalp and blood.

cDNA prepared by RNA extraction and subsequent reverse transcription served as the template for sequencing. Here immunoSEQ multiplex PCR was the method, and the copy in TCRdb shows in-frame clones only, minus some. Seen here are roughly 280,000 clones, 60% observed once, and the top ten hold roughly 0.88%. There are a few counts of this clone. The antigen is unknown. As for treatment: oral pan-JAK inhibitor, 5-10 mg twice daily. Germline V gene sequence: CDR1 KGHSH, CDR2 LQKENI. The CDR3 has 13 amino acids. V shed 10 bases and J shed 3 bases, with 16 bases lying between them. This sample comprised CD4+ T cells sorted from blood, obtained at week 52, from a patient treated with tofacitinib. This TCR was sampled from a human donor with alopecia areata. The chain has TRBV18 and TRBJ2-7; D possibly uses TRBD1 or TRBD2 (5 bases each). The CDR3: CATGSGPRYEQYF. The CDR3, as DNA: TGTGCCACCGGGTCGGGGCCCCGCTACGAGCAGTACTTC.